This T cell receptor beta chain derives from a study of T cells in Graves' hyperthyroidism and ophthalmopathy. Germline CDR1 MDHEN, CDR2 SYDVKM. The CDR3 is 16 amino acids. Trimming removed 6 bases at V and 0 bases at J, with 15 bases between. The source material, RNA transcripts, was used to amplify TCR beta CDR3 regions. RT-PCR in the first round (using the HTBI primer set) targeted the TCR CDR3. TCRdb processed the multiplex PCR reads anew with MiXCR; each CDR3 protein has one entry. The data contain about 590,000 distinct CDR3 sequences, around 14% of them seen just once; the ten biggest clones take up under 8%.

This sequence joins TRBV28 and TRBJ2-1; D is undetermined. The sequencing sample was made of blood. The origin of this receptor is a woman aged 25 to 39 with Graves' hyperthyroidism. DNA for the CDR3: TGTGCCAGCAGCCAAGAAGCCCCTGTCTCCTACAATGAGCAGTTCTTC. Its protein is CASSQEAPVSYNEQFF.